A single sample gave rise to the 32 T cell receptor beta chains below, sequenced in a study of graft-versus-host responses after intestinal transplantation. The antigens of these receptors remain unknown. Produced via immunoSEQ multiplex PCR; TCRdb's table is partial and in-frame only. The sample shows under 85,000 clones, over 85% of them seen only once. Sequences were derived from unstimulated CD8+ T cells sorted from spleen or lymph node cells, sampled before intestinal transplant. The receptors come from a human donor who received an intestinal transplant.

The genes are TRBV19 and TRBJ2-7, with 10 bases aligning to TRBD1. Per the germline V gene, CDR1 is LNHDA and CDR2 is SQIVND (reference sequence). This CDR3 has 14 amino acids. V lost 3 bases and J lost 6; bases outside the gene matches: 5. The CDR3 here is CASSITRTGGEQYF. CDR3 nucleotide sequence: TGTGCCAGTAGTATTACAAGGACAGGGGGCGAGCAGTACTTC.

A remark on this clone: The same CDR3 also results from other DNA sequences found in this sample. This chain connects TRBV7-2 to TRBJ2-1; weak D call: TRBD2 (6 bases). CDR1 is SGHTA, CDR2 FQGNSA, per germline. V was shortened by 3 bases and J by 5 bases, with 11 bases between the two germline ends. CDR3 length: 14 residues. Here the CDR3 DNA reads TGTGCCAGCAGCTTGGTATTAGCGGACAATGAGCAGTTCTTC. This sequence encodes CASSLVLADNEQFF.

This clone appeared a few times. The chain joins TRBV19 to TRBJ2-1; D is ambiguous. Germline V gene lookup returns CDR1 LNHDA and CDR2 SQIVND (reference sequence). V gave up 3 bases and J gave up 3 bases, with 6 bases separating them. The length of the CDR3 is 13 residues. As DNA, the CDR3 is TGTGCCAGTAGTATTGGGGACTACAATGAGCAGTTCTTC. Its translation is CASSIGDYNEQFF. Supplemented by reference TRBV19 and TRBJ2-1, the full variable domain reads DGGITQSPKYLFRKEGQNVTLSCEQNLNHDAMYWYRQDPGQGLRLIYYSQIVNDFQKGDIAEGYSVSREKKESFPLTVTSAQKNPTAFYLCASSIGDYNEQFFGPGTRLTVL.

V is TRBV2 and J is TRBJ1-4; D is uncertain. CDR1 SNHLY and CDR2 FYNNEI come from the germline V gene. This CDR3 spans 14 amino acids. Trimming pared 6 bases from V and 7 bases from J, leaving 15 bases between. This chain's CDR3 is CASRSPGLREKLFF. The DNA for the CDR3 is TGTGCCAGCAGGAGCCCCGGGCTACGTGAAAAACTGTTTTTT.

This chain joins TRBV14 and TRBJ2-1, with unresolved D. V gave up 0 bases and J gave up 0 bases, with 12 bases separating them. CDR1 SGHDN and CDR2 FVKESK come from the germline V gene. This CDR3 region has 17 residues. The CDR3 reads CASSQEGAGASYNEQFF. CDR3 bases: TGTGCCAGCAGCCAAGAAGGAGCCGGAGCCTCCTACAATGAGCAGTTCTTC.

Comment on this clone: At one of its ends the junction is not consistent with the germline gene, which may arise from a read error. The J gene is TRBJ2-5, the V gene TRBV4-1; 11 nucleotides agree with TRBD2. Germline lookup yields CDR1 MGHRA and CDR2 YSYEKL. The CDR3 length is 15 residues. The CDR3 bases are TGCGCCAGCAGCCAGACTAGCGGGACACAAGAGACCCGGTACTTC. Translating gives CASSQTSGTQETRYF.

This sequence joins TRBV2 and TRBJ1-2; the match to TRBD1 covers 9 bases. The J segment lost 4 bases and the V segment lost 6 bases, leaving 9 bases of the junction unmatched. Germline CDR1 and CDR2: SNHLY and FYNNEI. The CDR3 has 15 residues. The CDR3 nucleotides are TGTGCCAGCAGAAAAAGTACAGGGGGCATCTATGGCTACACCTTC. Its protein is CASRKSTGGIYGYTF. The full variable domain, with the rest looked up from reference TRBV2 and TRBJ1-2, is EPEVTQTPSHQVTQMGQEVILRCVPISNHLYFYWYRQILGQKVEFLVSFYNNEISEKSEIFDDQFSVERPDGSNFTLKIRSTKLEDSAMYFCASRKSTGGIYGYTFGSGTRLTVV.

The rearrangement uses TRBV13 and TRBJ2-3; TRBD2 matches 11 bases. Trimming removed 4 bases from V and 1 base from J; junction bases left unmatched: 4. The CDR3 runs 16 residues. CDR1 and CDR2 (germline): PRHDT, FYEKMQ (reference sequence). The CDR3 nucleotides are TGTGCCAGCAGCTCCCGACTAGCGGGACGCACAGATACGCAGTATTTT. Amino acid sequence: CASSSRLAGRTDTQYF.

The rearrangement uses TRBV15 and TRBJ2-1; D ambiguous. The CDR3 contains 19 residues. Germline V gene sequence: CDR1 LNHNV, CDR2 YYDKDF (reference sequence). The V and J ends lost 1 base and 0 bases respectively, with 19 bases between them. The chain's CDR3 is CATSRASSLQLSSYNEQFF. For the CDR3, the DNA is TGTGCCACCAGCAGAGCGAGTAGCTTACAGCTGAGCTCCTACAATGAGCAGTTCTTC.

The chain carries TRBV5-1 and TRBJ2-2; the match to TRBD1 covers 9 bases. After removal of 7 bases from V and 5 bases from J, the junction contained 6 bases not matched to a gene. CDR1 SGHRS and CDR2 YFSETQ come from the germline V gene. The CDR3 spans 14 residues. CDR3 region: CASCRDRETGELFF. CDR3 DNA: TGCGCCAGCTGCCGGGACAGGGAGACCGGGGAGCTGTTTTTT.

The rearrangement uses TRBV10-1 and TRBJ2-3, with 7 bases aligning to TRBD1. The CDR3 has 13 amino acids. V trimming: 10 bases; J trimming: 1 base; junction bases outside the gene matches: 5. Germline V gene sequence: CDR1 WNHNN, CDR2 SYGVQD (reference sequence). CDR3 residues: CANSTGGTDTQYF. The CDR3 DNA reads TGCGCCAACTCAACAGGGGGCACAGATACGCAGTATTTT.

V and J are TRBV27 and TRBJ2-3, with 12 bases lining up with TRBD2. The CDR3 sequence is 16 residues long. The V segment lost 5 bases and the J segment 2 bases; nucleotides outside the gene matches: 5. Germline V lookup: CDR1 MNHEY, CDR2 SMNVEV (reference sequence). The chain's CDR3 is CASSILAGGSTDTQYF. The CDR3 DNA follows: TGTGCCAGCAGTATCCTAGCGGGAGGGTCCACAGATACGCAGTATTTT.

The rearrangement links TRBV5-1 to TRBJ1-4, with D possibly being TRBD1 (6 bases). The germline V and J ends were trimmed by 1 base and 0 bases, with 16 bases remaining between them. From germline, CDR1 is SGHRS and CDR2 YFSETQ. The CDR3 extends over 18 amino acids. Here the CDR3 reads CASSLPWGGGATNEKLFF. In DNA form, the CDR3 reads TGCGCCAGCAGCTTGCCCTGGGGAGGGGGAGCAACTAATGAAAAACTGTTTTTT. The variable domain in full, with the rest retrieved from reference TRBV5-1 and TRBJ1-4, is KAGVTQTPRYLIKTRGQQVTLSCSPISGHRSVSWYQQTPGQGLQFLFEYFSETQRNKGNFPGRFSGRQFSNSRSEMNVSTLELGDSALYLCASSLPWGGGATNEKLFFGSGTQLSVL.

The CDR3: CASSVDGRNTEAFF. The CDR3 DNA reads TGTGCCAGCAGCGTAGATGGCAGAAACACTGAAGCTTTCTTT. The chain joins TRBV9 to TRBJ1-1; D is undetermined. Trimming removed 0 bases from V and 2 bases from J, with 8 bases in between. This CDR3 region has 14 residues. Germline values: CDR1 SGDLS, CDR2 YYNGEE.

This chain uses TRBV6-4 with TRBJ2-3, with D tentatively TRBD1 (5 bases). V shed 3 bases and J shed 2 bases, with 9 bases lying between them. CDR3 length: 14 amino acids. CDR1 is MRHNA and CDR2 is SNTAGT in the germline V gene. In DNA form, the CDR3 reads TGTGCCAGCAGTGATGGCAGGGACACAGATACGCAGTATTTT. Translating it yields CASSDGRDTDTQYF.

The genes are TRBV15 and TRBJ1-1; D remains ambiguous. Germline-derived CDR1 and CDR2 are LNHNV and YYDKDF (reference sequence). The CDR3 is made up of 13 amino acids. The V gene lost 0 bases and the J gene lost 8 bases, with 10 bases spanning the gap. CDR3 DNA: TGTGCCACCAGCAGAGAGAGCAGCCCCGAAGCTTTCTTT. Translated: CATSRESSPEAFF.

The chain couples TRBV7-9 to TRBJ2-3; 9 bases match TRBD2. Germline CDR1 and CDR2: SEHNR and FQNEAQ (reference sequence). The CDR3 has 16 residues. V gave up 5 bases and J gave up 2 bases; unmatched junction bases: 8. The CDR3 nucleotides read TGTGCCAGCAGCCGCCCAGCGGGAGGCAACACAGATACGCAGTATTTT. Translating gives CASSRPAGGNTDTQYF.

The table lists this clone with a few counts. The genes are TRBV6-5 and TRBJ1-3; D uncertain. The V gene's germline CDR1 is MNHEY and CDR2 SVGAGI. This CDR3 comprises 15 residues. V was shortened by 2 bases and J by 0 bases, with 8 bases between the two germline ends. The CDR3 spells CASSYESDSGNTIYF. DNA of the CDR3: TGTGCCAGCAGTTACGAGTCAGACTCTGGAAACACCATATATTTT.

V gene TRBV5-7 combines with J gene TRBJ2-1, with D maybe TRBD2 (6 bases). TRBV5-7 is assigned to the ORF class and has an uncertain function. The CDR3 has 16 amino acids. The germline V and J ends were trimmed by 0 bases and 2 bases, with 12 bases remaining between them. CDR3 DNA sequence: TGTGCCAGCAGCTTGGTTGGGGGGTCCCCCTACAATGAGCAGTTCTTC. It is translated as CASSLVGGSPYNEQFF.

The V gene is TRBV7-9, the J gene TRBJ2-4; 10 nucleotides match TRBD2. The CDR3 is made up of 17 amino acids. The germline CDR1 and CDR2 sequences are SEHNR and FQNEAQ (reference sequence). The ends lost 0 bases at V and 9 bases at J; junction bases unmatched: 11. CDR3 loop: CASSLALAGDKWGIQYF. CDR3 nucleotides: TGTGCCAGCAGCTTAGCGCTAGCGGGAGACAAATGGGGCATTCAGTACTTC.

The genes are TRBV11-2 and TRBJ1-4, with unresolved D. CDR1 is SGHAT and CDR2 is FQNNGV in the germline V gene. The V gene lost 1 base and the J gene lost 8 bases, with 17 bases spanning the gap. The CDR3 runs 16 residues. The CDR3: CASSLGDTGSGEKLFF. For the CDR3, the DNA is TGTGCCAGCAGCTTAGGCGATACTGGGTCGGGGGAAAAACTGTTTTTT.

The chain employs TRBV29-1 and TRBJ2-2, with D perhaps TRBD1 (5 bases). V was clipped by 0 bases and J by 5 bases, with 13 bases between them. Per germline, CDR1 SQVTM and CDR2 ANQGSEA. The CDR3 loop spans 15 amino acids. This CDR3 reads CSVEDQGRGTGELFF. In DNA form, the CDR3 reads TGCAGCGTTGAAGACCAGGGCCGAGGTACCGGGGAGCTGTTTTTT.

The chain uses TRBV27 and TRBJ2-7; D might be TRBD2 (6 bases). The V gene's germline CDR1 is MNHEY and CDR2 SMNVEV (reference sequence). Trimming shortened V by 2 bases and J by 6 bases, and 20 bases separated the two germline ends. This CDR3 comprises 16 residues. CDR3 coding DNA: TGTGCCAGCAGTTTAGGGGTCGATTGGGGGGATGGCGAGCAGTACTTC. Its translation: CASSLGVDWGDGEQYF.

This chain joins TRBV6-1 and TRBJ2-7; D call uncertain. This CDR3 spans 16 amino acids. The germline V gene has CDR1 MNHNS and CDR2 SASEGT. V gave up 2 bases and J gave up 2 bases, with 16 bases separating them. The CDR3 DNA sequence: TGTGCCAGCAGTGAAACGGGTCAAGGGTTCACCTACGAGCAGTACTTC. This gives the protein CASSETGQGFTYEQYF.

This rearrangement joins TRBV9 to TRBJ2-3, with 7 bases fitting TRBD1. The CDR3 spans 16 residues. Germline CDR1 SGDLS, CDR2 YYNGEE. V was pared by 0 bases and J by 4 bases, with 8 bases of the junction left unmatched. CDR3 sequence: CASSVVQGVGSDTQYF. The CDR3, as DNA: TGTGCCAGCAGCGTAGTGCAGGGGGTCGGTTCAGATACGCAGTATTTT.

The chain joins TRBV9 to TRBJ1-1; D perhaps matches TRBD1 (5 bases). This CDR3 is 14 amino acids long. V dropped 0 bases and J dropped 2 bases, with 8 bases sitting between them. CDR1 and CDR2 (germline): SGDLS, YYNGEE. The CDR3 loop reads CASSVGDSNTEAFF. The CDR3 nucleotides are TGTGCCAGCAGCGTAGGTGACAGCAACACTGAAGCTTTCTTT.

This chain links TRBV9 with TRBJ1-2; TRBD1 matches 10 bases. J gave up 8 bases and V 4 bases, and 5 bases lay outside the gene matches. The CDR3 sequence is 13 residues long. Germline V CDR1 and CDR2: SGDLS, YYNGEE. The CDR3 here is CASSRQGARGYTF. CDR3 nucleotides: TGTGCCAGCAGCAGACAGGGGGCGCGCGGCTACACCTTC.

The V call is TRBV5-1, the J call TRBJ2-2; TRBD2 aligns across 9 bases. Germline loops: CDR1 SGHRS, CDR2 YFSETQ. The V gene end was trimmed by 4 bases and the J gene end by 3 bases; junction bases not matched to a gene: 13. The CDR3 spans 18 residues. In nucleotides, the CDR3 is TGCGCCAGCAGCCCGCCGGGACTAGCTCTCGTGGACACCGGGGAGCTGTTTTTT. This gives the protein CASSPPGLALVDTGELFF.

The chain is built from TRBV4-1 and TRBJ2-2; D may be TRBD2 (7 bases). Trimming cost V 3 bases and J 0 bases, with 20 bases left between them. Germline V gives CDR1 MGHRA, CDR2 YSYEKL. CDR3 length: 19 amino acids. CDR3 loop: CASSHPGGGRRANTGELFF. CDR3 in DNA: TGCGCCAGCAGCCACCCGGGGGGCGGGAGACGGGCGAACACCGGGGAGCTGTTTTTT.

The CDR3 sequence: CASSAGVYGYTF. The CDR3 bases are TGTGCCAGCTCTGCGGGGGTATATGGCTACACCTTC. The rearrangement uses TRBV6-1 and TRBJ1-2; the D gene is possibly TRBD1 (5 bases). This CDR3 is built from 12 residues. Germline CDR1 is MNHNS and CDR2 is SASEGT. Deletions cut 8 bases from V and 5 bases from J, with 12 bases between.

The CDR3: CAWRAEGGTEAFF. The CDR3, as DNA: TGTGCCTGGAGGGCAGAGGGTGGCACTGAAGCTTTCTTT. The chain recombines TRBV30 with TRBJ1-1, with D unresolved. With 3 bases removed from V and 4 bases from J, the gap between germline ends came to 12 bases. CDR3 length: 13 residues. Germline V gene sequence: CDR1 GTSNPN, CDR2 SVGIG (reference sequence).

The chain uses TRBV7-6 and TRBJ2-7; D ambiguous. The CDR3 has 13 residues. With 1 base removed from V and 3 bases from J, the gap between germline ends came to 7 bases. Germline V gene data show CDR1 as SGHVS and CDR2 as FNYEAQ. CDR3 residues: CASSLGADYEQYF. Written as DNA, the CDR3 is TGTGCCAGCAGCTTAGGGGCCGACTACGAGCAGTACTTC.